Included here is one T cell receptor beta chain sequence, with context. What it binds is unknown. The data stem from a study of cytomegalovirus exposure and HLA in healthy donors. General observations from the study: From TCR beta sequences, most subjects' HLA-A and HLA-B alleles were reportedly predicted accurately. Researchers catalogued roughly 170 TCR beta chains as cytomegalovirus-associated. Analyses of presence/absence relied on an assumption of roughly uniform sequencing depth across donors.

V was cut by 10 bases and J by 5 bases, with 11 bases left in between. CDR1 LNHDA and CDR2 SQIVND come from the germline V gene (reference sequence). This CDR3 comprises 12 residues. PCR used 60 Vbeta primers and 13 Jbeta primers. In the original processing: Per a later analysis, the number of unique TCR beta chains was about 80 million, of which 10 million to 11 million were shared. Repertoires were generated with immunoSEQ multiplex PCR, while TCRdb's copy carries only in-frame clones and drops some. V and J calls and clone size follow that table, whereas D and trimming were derived from the DNA. The profile shows tens of thousands of clones, approximately 78% of them singletons.

The rearrangement links TRBV19 to TRBJ2-2, with D possibly being TRBD2 (6 bases). The sequencing sample was made of PBMCs. The origin of this receptor is a man aged 40-55 years in good health and CMV-seronegative. CDR3 region: CATKTRTGELFF. The CDR3 region has the DNA TGTGCCACCAAGACTAGGACCGGGGAGCTGTTTTTT.